The rows below give T cell receptor beta chains drawn from one sample of a study of cytomegalovirus exposure and HLA in healthy donors. The method was immunoSEQ multiplex PCR; TCRdb's version includes in-frame clones alone and lacks a portion of them. The sample shows approximately 58,000 clones, 91% of them seen only once. Source material: PBMCs. The receptors here all came from a woman in her thirties in good health and CMV-seronegative. The CDR3 runs from the conserved cysteine through the conserved F or W. The D gene is left open where the match is weak. Some rows have no size entry. The others give once, few or many, or a class for an expanded clone.

>NA|TRBV27|NA|TRBJ2-1|15
TGTGCCAGCAGATTAGCGGAAAGCTCCTACAATGAGCAGTTCTTC
CASRLAESSYNEQFF
>few|TRBV19|NA|TRBJ1-3|15
TGTGCCAGTAGTACCAGCCCGACAGCCGGAAACACCATATATTTT
CASSTSPTAGNTIYF
>once|TRBV18|NA|TRBJ1-4|18
TGTGCCAGCTCACCAAACGCTCCCGGGAGAGCAACTAATGAAAAACTGTTTTTT
CASSPNAPGRATNEKLFF
>NA|TRBV9|NA|TRBJ2-7|15
TGTGCCAGCAGCGCAGAGACGACCCAAGAGGACGAGCAGTACTTC
CASSAETTQEDEQYF
>NA|TRBV10-2|TRBD1|TRBJ1-1|14
TGCGCCAGCGGGGACGGACAGGGGGCGACTGAAGCTTTCTTT
CASGDGQGATEAFF
>few|TRBV6-4|TRBD2|TRBJ2-7|16
TGTGCCAGCAGTGTCACTCCGGGACCGGGAGGCTACGAGCAGTACTTC
CASSVTPGPGGYEQYF
>NA|TRBV30|TRBD2|TRBJ2-1|15
TGTGCCTGGAGTAGGGAGCTAGCGGGCTACAATGAGCAGTTCTTC
CAWSRELAGYNEQFF
>NA|TRBV7-8|TRBD2|TRBJ2-6|19
TGTGCCAGCAGCCGGACCGGGGCGGGGGGCGCGGCTGGGGCCAACGTCCTGACTTTC
CASSRTGAGGAAGANVLTF
>NA|TRBV25-1|NA|TRBJ2-1|12
TGTGCCATCATAAAAAGGCGAGGAGAGCAGTTCTTC
CAIIKRRGEQFF
>NA|TRBV6-1|TRBD2|TRBJ2-7|17
TGTGCCAGCAGTGAAGCGCTAGGAGGGACTAAGGCCTACGAGCAGTACTTC
CASSEALGGTKAYEQYF
>NA|TRBV27|NA|TRBJ1-1|15
TGTGCCAGCAGTTTGGGGCCGGGGGTATGGACTGAAGCTTTCTTT
CASSLGPGVWTEAFF
>NA|TRBV6-1|TRBD1|TRBJ2-3|14
TGTGCCAGCAGTGACGACAGGGCAACAGATACGCAGTATTTT
CASSDDRATDTQYF
>once|TRBV29-1|TRBD1|TRBJ2-2|15
TGCAGCGTTGAAGGGAGGGGACAGGGGAAAGGGGAGCTGTTTTTT
CSVEGRGQGKGELFF
>NA|TRBV2|NA|TRBJ1-5|14
TGTGCCAGCAGTACATCTTATAGCAATCAGCCCCAGCATTTT
CASSTSYSNQPQHF
>NA|TRBV27|NA|TRBJ2-7|12
TGTGCCAGCAGGGACTCCGGCCACGAGCAGTACTTC
CASRDSGHEQYF
>NA|TRBV19|TRBD1|TRBJ2-5|12
TGTGCCAGTGGCAGGGGGCGAGAGACCCAGTACTTC
CASGRGRETQYF
>NA|TRBV11-2|NA|TRBJ1-2|15
TGTGCCAGCAGCGCCCCGAGGTCCAGGGTGGTTGGCTACACCTTC
CASSAPRSRVVGYTF
>NA|TRBV2|NA|TRBJ1-1|12
TGTGCCAGCAGGGGAGAGATTCTTGAAGCTTTCTTT
CASRGEILEAFF
>NA|TRBV7-3|NA|TRBJ1-1|13
TGTGCCAGCAGCACCGCAGGAAACACTGAAGCTTTCTTT
CASSTAGNTEAFF
>NA|TRBV18|TRBD2|TRBJ2-1|15
TGTGCCAGCTCCCTTGGGACTAGCGACTACAATGAGCAGTTCTTC
CASSLGTSDYNEQFF
>NA|TRBV7-2|NA|TRBJ2-7|14
TGTGCCAGCAGCTTAGAAATGATAGCGACCGAGCAGTACTTC
CASSLEMIATEQYF
>NA|TRBV9|NA|TRBJ2-7|14
TGTGCCAGCAGCGGAGGGGGAACTAGACTGCAGCAGTACTTC
CASSGGGTRLQQYF
>NA|TRBV18|TRBD2|TRBJ2-2|15
TGTGCCAGCTCACCTAGCGGGGATAACACCGGGGAGCTGTTTTTT
CASSPSGDNTGELFF